These T cell receptor beta chains were read from a single sample in a study of post-analysis software for immune sequencing data. TCRdb ran MiXCR on the PCR reads and lists one entry per CDR3 protein. Of approximately 260,000 distinct CDR3 sequences in the sample, approximately 34% were seen once. Sequencing was done on a sample of blood. The receptors here all came from a girl aged 10 to 17 with multiple sclerosis. Each CDR3 is given with its conserved first and last residue. A D gene is named only where the DNA matches it firmly. Expanded clones get a size class; other rows say once, few or many, or leave the size out.

TRBV5-1	TRBJ1-1	NA	many	TGCGCCAGCAGCTTAAGTGAATTCACTGAAGCTTTCTTT	CASSLSEFTEAFF
TRBV29-1	TRBJ1-2	NA	NA	TGCAGCGTTGAACTAACAGGGAAATCATATGGCTACACCTTC	CSVELTGKSYGYTF
TRBV7-9	TRBJ2-2	NA	few	TGTGCCAGCAGCTTAGGACAGTTGAACACCGGGGAGCTGTTTTTT	CASSLGQLNTGELFF
TRBV9	TRBJ2-7	NA	NA	TGTGCCAGCGTTAATGGGGACGCCTACGAGCAGTACTTC	CASVNGDAYEQYF
TRBV5-1	TRBJ1-2	TRBD1	few	TGCGCCAGCAGCTTGGCCGGGGACAGGCCCTATGGCTACACCTTC	CASSLAGDRPYGYTF
TRBV7-2	TRBJ2-1	NA	few	TGTGCCAGCAGCTTCACACCAGACAATGAGCAGTTCTTC	CASSFTPDNEQFF
TRBV5-1	TRBJ2-7	NA	few	TGTGCCAGCAGTAGTACAGGGTACGAGCAGTACTTC	CASSSTGYEQYF
TRBV4-3	TRBJ2-7	TRBD1	NA	TGCGCCAGCAGTCCTGACAGGGGAGAACCCTACGAGCAGTACTTC	CASSPDRGEPYEQYF
TRBV24-1	TRBJ1-5	NA	NA	TGTGCCACCAGTGGAACAGATAGCAATCAGCCCCAGCATTTT	CATSGTDSNQPQHF
TRBV7-9	TRBJ1-2	TRBD1	NA	TGTGCCAGCAGCTCACTGATGGACAGGACCCGCTATGGCTACACCTTC	CASSSLMDRTRYGYTF
TRBV6-2/TRBV6-3	TRBJ1-1	TRBD1	NA	TGTGCCAGCAGTTTGGACAGGGGGCCAAAGAACACTGAAGCTTTCTTT	CASSLDRGPKNTEAFF
TRBV20-1	TRBJ1-1	NA	NA	TGCAGTGCTATTCGGCCGACCGGGCCCAAGGCTACTGAAGCTTTCTTT	CSAIRPTGPKATEAFF
TRBV13	TRBJ1-2	NA	NA	TGTGCCAGCAGCACCCTGGGCTCCTTGGGCTACACCTTC	CASSTLGSLGYTF
TRBV12-3/TRBV12-4	TRBJ1-2	NA	NA	TGTGCCAGCACCTTCTTCGGTTTTCCAGTCTCCAACTATGGCTACACCTTC	CASTFFGFPVSNYGYTF
TRBV12-2	TRBJ1-4	NA	many	TGTGCAAGTCGCCTGGGACAGCCCGACGCAAAACCGAATGAAAAACTGTTTTTT	CASRLGQPDAKPNEKLFF
TRBV20-1	TRBJ1-1	NA	NA	TGCAGTGCTAGAGTCCCCGGCGGGAACACTGAAGCTTTCTTT	CSARVPGGNTEAFF
TRBV20-1	TRBJ2-1	TRBD2	NA	TGCAGTGCTAGGCAACTAGCGGGGGTCAATGAGCAGTTCTTC	CSARQLAGVNEQFF
TRBV29-1	TRBJ2-7	TRBD1	NA	TGCAGCGCCTTACAGGGGTCCTACGAGCAGTACTTC	CSALQGSYEQYF
TRBV28	TRBJ1-4	NA	NA	TGTGCCAGCAGTTTGGACGGCCGATATAATGAAAAACTGTTTTTT	CASSLDGRYNEKLFF
TRBV4-1	TRBJ2-7	NA	NA	TGCGCCAGCAGCCTACCAGGGGCAAGCTCCTACGAGCAGTACTTC	CASSLPGASSYEQYF
TRBV6-5	TRBJ1-2	TRBD1	many	TGTGCCAGCAGAACAGGGGCCGATGGCTACACCTTC	CASRTGADGYTF
TRBV20-1	TRBJ1-1	TRBD1	NA	TGCAGTGCTTGGACAGGGAGGATCCGGGACACTGAAGCTTTCTTT	CSAWTGRIRDTEAFF
TRBV7-3	TRBJ2-5	NA	many	TGTGCCAGCAGCCCTGGGACTGGGCAAGAGACCCAGTACTTC	CASSPGTGQETQYF
TRBV5-1	TRBJ1-4	NA	many	TGCGCCAGCAGCGCCACAGGGTTGAGAGAAAAACTGTTTTTT	CASSATGLREKLFF
TRBV4-1	TRBJ2-5	NA	NA	TGCGCCAGCAGCCAAGATCGAGGGCCGCAAGAGACCCAGTACTTC	CASSQDRGPQETQYF
TRBV20-1	TRBJ2-3	NA	NA	TGCAGTGCTAGAGATGCACGTCTGCAGGGGGATACGCAGTATTTT	CSARDARLQGDTQYF
TRBV6-1	TRBJ2-1	NA	NA	TGTGCCAGCAGTGAATTTGGGGGCGCGAGCTACAATGAGCAGTTCTTC	CASSEFGGASYNEQFF
TRBV20-1	TRBJ2-1	TRBD2	NA	TGCAGTGCTAGAACTAGCGGATACAACAATGAGCAGTTCTTC	CSARTSGYNNEQFF
TRBV20-1	TRBJ2-2	NA	NA	TGCAGTGCTGCAACTCCCGGGGAGCTGTTTTTT	CSAATPGELFF
TRBV5-1	TRBJ1-1	NA	NA	TGCGCCAGCAGCCCGGAGGTCGGAGGTACTGAAGCTTTCTTT	CASSPEVGGTEAFF
TRBV6-5	TRBJ2-7	NA	NA	TGTGCCAGCAGTTACTCGTATGGCACAGCGTACGAGCAGTACTTC	CASSYSYGTAYEQYF
TRBV7-2	TRBJ1-5	NA	many	TGTGCCAGCAGCCCCCTCTGGGGGTATAGCAATCAGCCCCAGCATTTT	CASSPLWGYSNQPQHF
TRBV11-3	TRBJ2-1	TRBD2	NA	TGTGCCAGCAGCTTAAGAGCGGGAGGGAGAAACAATGAGCAGTTCTTC	CASSLRAGGRNNEQFF
TRBV29-1	TRBJ2-1	NA	few	TGCAGCGCTCAGGGGGCGGGAGACTCCTACAATGAGCAGTTCTTC	CSAQGAGDSYNEQFF
TRBV20-1	TRBJ2-2	TRBD1	NA	TGCAGACCCCAGACAGGGCGAACCGGGGAGCTGTTTTTT	CRPQTGRTGELFF
TRBV3-1	TRBJ1-2	NA	many	TGTGCCAGCAGCCAAGATCCGGGGTTCACGTTCCTGAATCACTATGGCTACACCTTC	CASSQDPGFTFLNHYGYTF
TRBV6-5	TRBJ2-1	TRBD1	many	TGTGCCAGCAGCCCGACAGGGGGCTCCTACAATGAGCAGTTCTTC	CASSPTGGSYNEQFF
TRBV2	TRBJ2-7	NA	few	TGTGCCAGCAGTGAAGCGCTTGGTCGGGGTCCCTTATACGAGCAGTACTTC	CASSEALGRGPLYEQYF
TRBV7-2	TRBJ2-3	TRBD2	many	TGTGCCAGCAGTTTAGGTGCGGGGGGGGGCACAGATACGCAGTATTTT	CASSLGAGGGTDTQYF
TRBV20-1	TRBJ1-3	NA	NA	TGCAGTGCTAGCCAGGGACACCCTTGGGGAGGAAACACCATATATTTT	CSASQGHPWGGNTIYF
TRBV12-3/TRBV12-4	TRBJ1-5	NA	NA	TGTGCCAGCAGGCCTTCGGGCGTTGATCAGCCCCGGCATTTT	CASRPSGVDQPRHF
TRBV7-9	TRBJ1-1	NA	many	TGTGCCAGCAGCCCCAGGGAAGGAGGGAACACTGAAGCTTTCTTT	CASSPREGGNTEAFF
TRBV29-1	TRBJ2-3	TRBD2	many	TGCAGCGTTGAAGATCGAGGTAGCGGGGGGGCAACAGATACGCAGTATTTT	CSVEDRGSGGATDTQYF
TRBV7-2	TRBJ2-3	NA	many	TGCGCCAGCAGCTTGTCAGGCACAGATACGCAGTATTTT	CASSLSGTDTQYF
TRBV7-3	TRBJ2-1	NA	many	TGTGCCAGCAGCTCCCCCGTGGGGTCCGTGCGCAATGAGCAGTTCTTC	CASSSPVGSVRNEQFF
TRBV3-1	TRBJ1-3	NA	NA	TGTGCCAGCAGCCAGGGCCGCTCTATCTCTGGAAACACCATATATTTT	CASSQGRSISGNTIYF
TRBV6-5	TRBJ2-1	NA	NA	TGTGCCAGCAGTTGGAACGATGAGCAGTTCTTC	CASSWNDEQFF
TRBV5-4	TRBJ1-6	NA	NA	TGTGCCAGCAGCGAGAACAGGGTCGGGGCACCCCCCCACTTT	CASSENRVGAPPHF
TRBV10-3	TRBJ1-1	NA	few	TGTGCCATCAGGGAAATTGACAGGAACACTGAAGCTTTCTTT	CAIREIDRNTEAFF
TRBV5-1	TRBJ1-5	NA	many	TGCGCCAGCAGCTTGGAGCCAGGGGTCAATCAGCCCCAGCATTTT	CASSLEPGVNQPQHF
TRBV20-1	TRBJ2-7	TRBD2	few	TGCAGTGCTAGGCGAGCGGGAGAGGCAGGCGAGCAGTACTTC	CSARRAGEAGEQYF
TRBV12-3/TRBV12-4	TRBJ2-3	NA	many	TGTGCCAGCAGTCCAGCGACGACAGATACGCAGTATTTT	CASSPATTDTQYF
TRBV18	TRBJ2-5	TRBD1	many	TGTGCCAGCTCACCACGGGACAGGCCTAAGACCCAGTACTTC	CASSPRDRPKTQYF
TRBV20-1	TRBJ2-5	NA	many	TGCAGTGCCGCCGTGGGCAGGGGGGCCCAAGAGACCCAGTACTTC	CSAAVGRGAQETQYF
TRBV18	TRBJ1-2	NA	NA	TGTGCCAGCTCACCTCCAGTTAACTATGGCTACACCTTC	CASSPPVNYGYTF